Listed below are T cell receptor beta chains from one sample, sequenced in a study of T cell responses to AZD1222 COVID-19 vaccine. Repertoires were generated with immunoSEQ multiplex PCR, while TCRdb's copy carries only in-frame clones and drops some. The table has about 120,000 clones, approximately 90% seen once. The sequences come from peripheral blood, collected 28 days after the second dose of the MenACWY control vaccine. The origin of the receptors is an adult who received the MenACWY meningococcal vaccine as a control. Both conserved end residues are part of each CDR3. The order of the fields is J gene, clone size, V gene, D gene, CDR3 protein, CDR3 DNA. D genes are given only for firm matches. Not every row has a clone size; where given, it reads once, few, many or a size class.

j_gene: TRBJ1-3; abundance: -; v_gene: TRBV6-6; d_gene: -; CDR3aa: CASSSFRGSSGNTIYF; CDR3nt: TGTGCCAGCAGTTCATTCAGGGGCAGCTCTGGAAACACCATATATTTT
j_gene: TRBJ1-5; abundance: -; v_gene: TRBV29-1; d_gene: -; CDR3aa: CSVTRGDGNQPQHF; CDR3nt: TGCAGCGTTACCCGGGGGGACGGTAATCAGCCCCAGCATTTT
j_gene: TRBJ2-3; abundance: -; v_gene: TRBV6-5; d_gene: -; CDR3aa: CASSYDIQITDTQYF; CDR3nt: TGTGCCAGCAGTTACGACATCCAGATCACAGATACGCAGTATTTT
j_gene: TRBJ1-3; abundance: -; v_gene: TRBV9; d_gene: -; CDR3aa: CASSPNRVSGNTIYF; CDR3nt: TGTGCCAGCAGCCCAAACCGGGTCTCTGGAAACACCATATATTTT
j_gene: TRBJ1-1; abundance: -; v_gene: TRBV5-8; d_gene: -; CDR3aa: CASSANRDTEAFF; CDR3nt: TGTGCCAGCAGCGCAAACAGGGACACTGAAGCTTTCTTT
j_gene: TRBJ2-1; abundance: -; v_gene: TRBV4-1; d_gene: TRBD2; CDR3aa: CASSQLDMGLAGGNEQFF; CDR3nt: TGCGCCAGCAGCCAACTCGATATGGGACTAGCGGGAGGGAATGAGCAGTTCTTC
j_gene: TRBJ2-1; abundance: -; v_gene: TRBV5-6; d_gene: -; CDR3aa: CASSLVRANNEQFF; CDR3nt: TGTGCCAGCAGCTTGGTCAGGGCGAACAATGAGCAGTTCTTC
j_gene: TRBJ2-1; abundance: -; v_gene: TRBV6-5; d_gene: TRBD2; CDR3aa: CASGWTSGGHNEQFF; CDR3nt: TGTGCCAGCGGATGGACTAGCGGGGGGCACAATGAGCAGTTCTTC
j_gene: TRBJ1-2; abundance: -; v_gene: TRBV27; d_gene: -; CDR3aa: CASSFYGGDGYTF; CDR3nt: TGTGCCAGCAGTTTTTATGGGGGAGACGGCTACACCTTC
j_gene: TRBJ2-3; abundance: few; v_gene: TRBV21-1; d_gene: -; CDR3aa: CASSIPTTPLGKTDTQYF; CDR3nt: TGTGCCAGCAGCATCCCCACTACCCCCTTAGGGAAGACAGATACGCAGTATTTT
j_gene: TRBJ2-5; abundance: -; v_gene: TRBV5-4; d_gene: TRBD2; CDR3aa: CASSLAGGGETQYF; CDR3nt: TGTGCCAGCAGCTTGGCCGGGGGGGGAGAGACCCAGTACTTC
j_gene: TRBJ1-3; abundance: -; v_gene: TRBV10-3; d_gene: -; CDR3aa: CAIKSAGSGNTIYF; CDR3nt: TGTGCCATCAAGAGCGCGGGGTCTGGAAACACCATATATTTT
j_gene: TRBJ1-4; abundance: -; v_gene: TRBV15; d_gene: TRBD1; CDR3aa: CATREQGHFNEKLFF; CDR3nt: TGTGCCACCAGAGAACAGGGGCATTTTAATGAAAAACTGTTTTTT
j_gene: TRBJ2-1; abundance: -; v_gene: TRBV7-2; d_gene: -; CDR3aa: CASSSSGLSYNEQFF; CDR3nt: TGTGCCAGCAGCTCCTCTGGGCTATCCTACAATGAGCAGTTCTTC
j_gene: TRBJ1-1; abundance: -; v_gene: TRBV12-3/TRBV12-4; d_gene: -; CDR3aa: CASSLKGYTEAFF; CDR3nt: TGTGCCAGCAGTTTGAAGGGGTACACTGAAGCTTTCTTT
j_gene: TRBJ1-3; abundance: -; v_gene: TRBV6-6; d_gene: -; CDR3aa: CASSYSSGNTIYF; CDR3nt: TGTGCCAGCAGTTACTCGTCTGGAAACACCATATATTTT
j_gene: TRBJ1-6; abundance: few; v_gene: TRBV27; d_gene: TRBD1; CDR3aa: CASSRHRTGLESPLHF; CDR3nt: TGTGCCAGCAGCAGACACCGGACAGGGTTGGAATCACCCCTCCACTTT
j_gene: TRBJ2-1; abundance: -; v_gene: TRBV9; d_gene: TRBD2; CDR3aa: CASSGSGSSYNEQFF; CDR3nt: TGTGCCAGCAGCGGTAGCGGGAGCTCCTACAATGAGCAGTTCTTC
j_gene: TRBJ1-5; abundance: once; v_gene: TRBV2; d_gene: TRBD1; CDR3aa: CASRRDRASNQPQHF; CDR3nt: TGTGCCAGCAGACGGGACAGGGCGAGCAATCAGCCCCAGCATTTT
j_gene: TRBJ1-6; abundance: -; v_gene: TRBV28; d_gene: -; CDR3aa: CASSLLEQGTYNSPLHF; CDR3nt: TGTGCCAGCAGTTTATTGGAACAGGGAACGTATAATTCACCCCTCCACTTT
j_gene: TRBJ1-6; abundance: once; v_gene: TRBV12-3/TRBV12-4; d_gene: -; CDR3aa: CASNLGVLSPLHF; CDR3nt: TGTGCCAGCAATTTGGGAGTGCTTTCACCCCTCCACTTT
j_gene: TRBJ1-5; abundance: -; v_gene: TRBV2; d_gene: -; CDR3aa: CASSEGQAGTRTQPQHF; CDR3nt: TGTGCCAGCAGTGAAGGTCAGGCAGGGACGAGGACTCAGCCCCAGCATTTT
j_gene: TRBJ2-2; abundance: -; v_gene: TRBV28; d_gene: -; CDR3aa: CASSLFGRKNTGELFF; CDR3nt: TGTGCCAGCAGTTTATTTGGGCGGAAGAACACCGGGGAGCTGTTTTTT
j_gene: TRBJ1-1; abundance: -; v_gene: TRBV10-1; d_gene: -; CDR3aa: CASKKGQNTEAFF; CDR3nt: TGCGCCAGCAAAAAGGGACAGAACACTGAAGCTTTCTTT
j_gene: TRBJ2-1; abundance: -; v_gene: TRBV19; d_gene: TRBD2; CDR3aa: CASSTSGAYNEQFF; CDR3nt: TGTGCCAGTAGTACCAGCGGGGCATACAATGAGCAGTTCTTC
j_gene: TRBJ1-5; abundance: -; v_gene: TRBV7-8; d_gene: TRBD1; CDR3aa: CASSLTRLLQGANQPQHF; CDR3nt: TGTGCCAGCAGCTTAACCCGCCTATTGCAGGGGGCAAATCAGCCCCAGCATTTT
j_gene: TRBJ1-4; abundance: -; v_gene: TRBV19; d_gene: -; CDR3aa: CATAGPEEKLFF; CDR3nt: TGTGCCACCGCAGGGCCCGAAGAAAAACTGTTTTTT
j_gene: TRBJ1-1; abundance: -; v_gene: TRBV10-2; d_gene: -; CDR3aa: CASSERRVRGTEAFF; CDR3nt: TGCGCCAGCAGTGAGCGTCGGGTGAGGGGCACTGAAGCTTTCTTT
j_gene: TRBJ2-1; abundance: -; v_gene: TRBV30; d_gene: -; CDR3aa: CAWSVGSGAYNEQFF; CDR3nt: TGTGCCTGGAGTGTAGGTAGCGGAGCATACAATGAGCAGTTCTTC
j_gene: TRBJ2-3; abundance: once; v_gene: TRBV4-1; d_gene: -; CDR3aa: CASSQDLPPRDTQYF; CDR3nt: TGCGCCAGCAGCCAAGATCTCCCGCCTAGGGATACGCAGTATTTT
j_gene: TRBJ2-7; abundance: once; v_gene: TRBV30; d_gene: -; CDR3aa: CAWSTGFYEQYF; CDR3nt: TGTGCCTGGAGTACCGGGTTCTACGAGCAGTACTTC
j_gene: TRBJ2-5; abundance: -; v_gene: TRBV10-3; d_gene: -; CDR3aa: CAISEKDPEQTQYF; CDR3nt: TGTGCCATCAGTGAAAAGGACCCCGAACAAACCCAGTACTTC
j_gene: TRBJ2-2; abundance: -; v_gene: TRBV4-1; d_gene: -; CDR3aa: CASSQEIRGATGELFF; CDR3nt: TGCGCCAGCAGCCAAGAGATCAGGGGAGCCACCGGGGAGCTGTTTTTT
j_gene: TRBJ1-4; abundance: -; v_gene: TRBV5-1; d_gene: TRBD1; CDR3aa: CASSSDRNEKLFF; CDR3nt: TGCGCCAGCAGCTCGGACAGGAATGAAAAACTGTTTTTT
j_gene: TRBJ2-1; abundance: -; v_gene: TRBV28; d_gene: TRBD2; CDR3aa: CASRRAGGTQNNEQFF; CDR3nt: TGTGCCAGCAGACGAGCGGGAGGCACTCAAAACAATGAGCAGTTCTTC
j_gene: TRBJ2-3; abundance: -; v_gene: TRBV20-1; d_gene: -; CDR3aa: CSAYLTDTQYF; CDR3nt: TGCAGTGCTTACCTCACAGATACGCAGTATTTT
j_gene: TRBJ1-3; abundance: -; v_gene: TRBV11-2; d_gene: -; CDR3aa: CASSLGPNSGNTIYF; CDR3nt: TGTGCCAGCAGCTTAGGACCAAACTCTGGAAACACCATATATTTT
j_gene: TRBJ2-1; abundance: -; v_gene: TRBV4-1; d_gene: TRBD2; CDR3aa: CASSRAGGSYNEQFF; CDR3nt: TGCGCCAGCAGCCGTGCGGGGGGGTCCTACAATGAGCAGTTCTTC
j_gene: TRBJ1-3; abundance: -; v_gene: TRBV11-2; d_gene: -; CDR3aa: CASSLVSSGNTIYF; CDR3nt: TGTGCCAGCAGCTTAGTTAGCTCTGGAAACACCATATATTTT
j_gene: TRBJ1-2; abundance: -; v_gene: TRBV19; d_gene: -; CDR3aa: CASSQYSPITGNYGYTF; CDR3nt: TGTGCCAGTAGTCAGTATAGCCCTATCACAGGGAACTATGGCTACACCTTC
j_gene: TRBJ1-6; abundance: -; v_gene: TRBV30; d_gene: -; CDR3aa: CAWSVKKAGPNNSPLHF; CDR3nt: TGTGCCTGGAGTGTAAAGAAGGCGGGACCGAATAATTCACCCCTCCACTTT
j_gene: TRBJ1-3; abundance: -; v_gene: TRBV28; d_gene: TRBD1; CDR3aa: CASSLMAYRGLDSGNTIYF; CDR3nt: TGTGCCAGCAGTTTAATGGCCTACAGGGGGCTCGACTCTGGAAACACCATATATTTT
j_gene: TRBJ1-1; abundance: -; v_gene: TRBV27; d_gene: -; CDR3aa: CASSNKGGYTEAFF; CDR3nt: TGTGCCAGCAGCAATAAGGGGGGTTACACTGAAGCTTTCTTT
j_gene: TRBJ2-2; abundance: -; v_gene: TRBV9; d_gene: TRBD2; CDR3aa: CASSNRGTSGNTGELFF; CDR3nt: TGTGCCAGCAGCAACCGAGGAACTAGCGGGAACACCGGGGAGCTGTTTTTT
j_gene: TRBJ1-1; abundance: -; v_gene: TRBV2; d_gene: TRBD1; CDR3aa: CASIVDRQDTEAFF; CDR3nt: TGTGCCAGCATCGTGGACAGGCAGGACACTGAAGCTTTCTTT
j_gene: TRBJ1-2; abundance: -; v_gene: TRBV4-3; d_gene: -; CDR3aa: CASSQDLVVGGRGYTF; CDR3nt: TGCGCCAGCAGCCAAGATCTTGTCGTTGGAGGGCGAGGCTACACCTTC
j_gene: TRBJ2-5; abundance: -; v_gene: TRBV9; d_gene: TRBD2; CDR3aa: CASSPRPGTSGQETQYF; CDR3nt: TGTGCCAGCAGCCCCAGACCCGGGACTAGCGGCCAAGAGACCCAGTACTTC
j_gene: TRBJ2-1; abundance: -; v_gene: TRBV10-1; d_gene: TRBD1; CDR3aa: CASSESSQGAFNEQFF; CDR3nt: TGCGCCAGCAGTGAGTCCAGTCAGGGGGCTTTTAATGAGCAGTTCTTC
j_gene: TRBJ1-5; abundance: -; v_gene: TRBV6-1; d_gene: -; CDR3aa: CASSEMTLGNQPQHF; CDR3nt: TGTGCCAGCAGTGAAATGACGCTGGGGAATCAGCCCCAGCATTTT
j_gene: TRBJ1-3; abundance: -; v_gene: TRBV15; d_gene: -; CDR3aa: CATSRGWPGSGNTIYF; CDR3nt: TGTGCCACCAGCAGAGGATGGCCCGGCTCTGGAAACACCATATATTTT
j_gene: TRBJ1-2; abundance: -; v_gene: TRBV3-1/TRBV3-2; d_gene: -; CDR3aa: CASSQDLRRAARIGYTF; CDR3nt: TGTGCCAGCAGCCAAGACTTGCGCAGGGCTGCGCGAATTGGCTACACCTTC
j_gene: TRBJ2-7; abundance: -; v_gene: TRBV24-1; d_gene: -; CDR3aa: CATSEDRYEQYF; CDR3nt: TGTGCCACCAGTGAGGACAGATACGAGCAGTACTTC
j_gene: TRBJ1-2; abundance: -; v_gene: TRBV2; d_gene: -; CDR3aa: CASTLGVGVLF; CDR3nt: TGTGCCAGCACCTTGGGGGTCGGGGTTCTCTTC
j_gene: TRBJ2-7; abundance: -; v_gene: TRBV28; d_gene: -; CDR3aa: CASSRKEFRDIYEQYF; CDR3nt: TGTGCCAGCAGTCGTAAGGAATTCCGGGACATCTACGAGCAGTACTTC
j_gene: TRBJ2-1; abundance: -; v_gene: TRBV9; d_gene: -; CDR3aa: CASSMGLYNEQFF; CDR3nt: TGTGCCAGCAGTATGGGACTCTACAATGAGCAGTTCTTC